This TCR beta chain was retrieved from a study of Ad26.COV2.S vaccination and SARS-CoV-2 variants. Sample treatment: some 19 received Ad26.COV2.S at low or high dose, single or two shots; about five received placebo; per-sample allocation not given. Material that was analyzed had been drawn on day 63 after the first vaccine or placebo injection. This adult donor, from Boston, was 18-55 years old. About this clone itself: Its specificity is not known.

CDR1 LNHNV and CDR2 YYDKDF come from the germline V gene (reference sequence). The CDR3 contains 14 residues. V lost 1 base to trimming and J lost 4 bases, with 9 bases between them. TCRdb keeps only in-frame clones here, not all; method: immunoSEQ multiplex PCR. The table lists some 450,000 clones, about nine tenths of them singletons. The study, taken as a whole, reports: Vaccinees showed greater spike-specific TCR breadth than placebo recipients. Reported post-vaccination CD8+ and CD4+ T cell responses to spike showed substantial breadth.

The sample in question was peripheral blood, obtained in a trial of Ad26.COV2.S vaccine versus placebo. This clonotype was sampled from a person aged 18-60 years who received the Ad26.COV2.S COVID-19 vaccine or a placebo. The chain recombines TRBV15 with TRBJ2-3; no definite D call. CDR3 in DNA: TGTGCCACCAGCAGAGGATTTGGGGCAGATACGCAGTATTTT. Translating it yields CATSRGFGADTQYF. Together with reference TRBV15 and TRBJ2-3, the CDR3 gives the full variable domain: DAMVIQNPRYQVTQFGKPVTLSCSQTLNHNVMYWYQQKSSQAPKLLFHYYDKDFNNEADTPDNFQSRRPNTSFCFLDIRSPGLGDTAMYLCATSRGFGADTQYFGPGTRLTVL.